This TCR beta chain emerged from a study of blood T cell repertoires in COVID-19. Study information: Sites in the United States, Italy and Spain provided acute and convalescent COVID-19 samples. T cells, B-cell-depleted T cells, or PBMCs supplied cDNA or gDNA.

The V gene's germline CDR1 is LNHNV and CDR2 YYDKDF (reference sequence). This CDR3 spans 13 amino acids. V was clipped by 5 bases and J by 0 bases; unmatched bases: 1. In the authors' workflow: Counts of nucleated cells, estimated from reference gene primer amplification, were obtained. The table came from immunoSEQ multiplex PCR; TCRdb's copy has only in-frame clones and leaves some out. That table is the source of V, J and clone size, and D and trimming were worked out from the DNA. The sample lists roughly 150,000 clones, over 75% occurring once. The table lists this clone with a count of one. The identical CDR3 is also encoded by other nucleotide sequences in the sample.

Sequencing was performed on peripheral blood. The chain couples TRBV15 to TRBJ2-7; 7 bases are shared with TRBD1. This clonotype was obtained from a man between 18 and 35 years old with COVID-19, enrolled during active disease. CDR3 nucleotide sequence: TGTGCCACCAGCCGGGACAGCTCCTACGAGCAGTACTTC. It translates to CATSRDSSYEQYF. Combining the CDR3 with reference TRBV15 and TRBJ2-7 gives the whole variable domain DAMVIQNPRYQVTQFGKPVTLSCSQTLNHNVMYWYQQKSSQAPKLLFHYYDKDFNNEADTPDNFQSRRPNTSFCFLDIRSPGLGDTAMYLCATSRDSSYEQYFGPGTRLTVT.